The 26 T cell receptor beta chains below all came from one sample that was sequenced in a study of T cell changes during pregnancy in multiple sclerosis. The table came from immunoSEQ multiplex PCR; TCRdb's copy has only in-frame clones and leaves some out. The sample holds 75,000 to 100,000 clones, around 92% seen once. This sample comprised peripheral blood, obtained after pregnancy. The receptors originated from a female donor with multiple sclerosis, enrolled in a pregnancy study.

The V gene is TRBV6-1, the J gene TRBJ1-2, with D perhaps matching TRBD1 (5 bases). This CDR3 comprises 15 residues. Germline V gene sequence: CDR1 MNHNS, CDR2 SASEGT. V was cut by 1 base and J by 5 bases, with 14 bases left in between. CDR3 region: CASSEVVTEIYGYTF. CDR3 nucleotide sequence: TGTGCCAGCAGTGAAGTTGTGACAGAGATTTATGGCTACACCTTC.

V gene TRBV19 combines with J gene TRBJ2-1; D is ambiguous. The CDR3 length is 12 residues. CDR1 and CDR2 from the germline V gene are LNHDA and SQIVND (reference sequence). V shed 3 bases and J shed 4 bases, with 4 bases lying between them. The CDR3: CASSMAYNEQFF. Here the CDR3 DNA reads TGTGCCAGTAGTATGGCTTACAATGAGCAGTTCTTC.

The J gene is TRBJ1-2, the V gene TRBV6-1; no clear D gene. This CDR3 region has 11 residues. Germline values: CDR1 MNHNS, CDR2 SASEGT. V dropped 8 bases and J dropped 7 bases, with 11 bases sitting between them. This CDR3 is CASVGEGGYTF. The CDR3, as DNA: TGTGCCAGCGTTGGGGAGGGTGGCTACACCTTC.

This rearrangement joins TRBV13 to TRBJ2-1, with 8 bases matching TRBD1. This CDR3 has 14 amino acids. Germline V lookup: CDR1 PRHDT, CDR2 FYEKMQ (reference sequence). The ends lost 5 bases at V and 5 bases at J; junction bases unmatched: 5. The CDR3 DNA is TGTGCCAGCAGCCGAGGACAGGGAGACAATGAGCAGTTCTTC. Its protein product is CASSRGQGDNEQFF.

V usage is TRBV7-8 and J usage is TRBJ1-4; TRBD1 matches 8 bases. The V and J ends lost 4 bases and 6 bases, in that order; junction bases with no gene match: 7. The germline CDR1 and CDR2 sequences are SGHVS and FQNEAQ. CDR3 length equals 15 residues. The CDR3 DNA reads TGTGCCAGCAGCTCCTACAGGGGGTACGATGAAAAACTGTTTTTT. Translated: CASSSYRGYDEKLFF.

The chain carries TRBV19 and TRBJ1-4, with 9 nucleotides matching TRBD1. Germline CDR1 LNHDA, CDR2 SQIVND (reference sequence). V dropped 9 bases and J dropped 0; count of bases not matched to a gene: 5. This CDR3 contains 15 residues. CDR3 residues: CASRDRAPTNEKLFF. CDR3 sequence (DNA): TGTGCCAGCCGGGACAGGGCCCCAACTAATGAAAAACTGTTTTTT.

V is TRBV7-3 and J is TRBJ2-3; TRBD2 aligns across 15 bases. From germline, CDR1 is SGHTA and CDR2 FQGTGA. The CDR3 spans 14 residues. V lost 5 bases to trimming and J lost 11 bases; unmatched junction nucleotides: 5. This CDR3 reads CASSPGLAGGLQYF. For the CDR3, the DNA is TGTGCCAGCAGCCCGGGACTAGCGGGGGGACTGCAGTATTTT.

This sequence joins TRBV5-1 and TRBJ2-7; TRBD2 matches 7 bases. Looked up from germline, CDR1 is SGHRS and CDR2 is YFSETQ. This CDR3 region has 14 residues. Unmatched junction bases numbered 10, after V lost 5 bases and J lost 5 bases. The chain's CDR3 is CASRGGSPWDEQYF. The DNA of the CDR3 is TGCGCCAGCAGGGGGGGGTCGCCCTGGGACGAGCAGTACTTC. The full variable domain, in which reference TRBV5-1 and TRBJ2-7 provide the parts outside the CDR3, is KAGVTQTPRYLIKTRGQQVTLSCSPISGHRSVSWYQQTPGQGLQFLFEYFSETQRNKGNFPGRFSGRQFSNSRSEMNVSTLELGDSALYLCASRGGSPWDEQYFGPGTRLTVT.

The rearrangement uses TRBV11-2 and TRBJ1-2, with TRBD1 as a possible D gene (5 bases). V gave up 3 bases and J gave up 8 bases, with 10 bases separating them. Germline CDR1 is SGHAT and CDR2 is FQNNGV. The CDR3 loop spans 12 amino acids. This chain's CDR3 is CASSFTTEGYTF. Here the CDR3 DNA reads TGTGCCAGCAGCTTCACGACAGAGGGCTACACCTTC.

The chain uses TRBV12-5 and TRBJ2-7; D ambiguous. The CDR3 length is 16 residues. CDR1 and CDR2 (germline): LGHNT, FRNRAP. V was trimmed by 5 bases and J by 3 bases, leaving 20 bases between them. The CDR3 nucleotides are TGTGCTAGTGGTGCAGGAAGTCCCAAGGTATTCTACGAGCAGTACTTC. Translating it yields CASGAGSPKVFYEQYF.

This chain connects TRBV5-6 to TRBJ1-2; unclear D gene. The CDR3 covers 17 residues. CDR1 and CDR2 (germline): SGHDT, YYEEEE. V was shortened by 0 bases and J by 5 bases, with 20 bases between the two germline ends. CDR3 loop: CASSLELRRQDRYGYTF. The CDR3 DNA follows: TGTGCCAGCAGCTTGGAATTACGTCGGCAGGATCGGTATGGCTACACCTTC. The variable domain in full, completed from reference TRBV5-6 and TRBJ1-2, reads DAGVTQSPTHLIKTRGQQVTLRCSPKSGHDTVSWYQQALGQGPQFIFQYYEEEERQRGNFPDRFSGHQFPNYSSELNVNALLLGDSALYLCASSLELRRQDRYGYTFGSGTRLTVV.

The rearrangement uses TRBV7-9 and TRBJ2-7; D remains ambiguous. The CDR3 has 13 amino acids. The V end was cut by 7 bases, the J end by 3 bases, with 13 bases between. The germline gives CDR1 SEHNR, CDR2 FQNEAQ (reference sequence). In DNA form, the CDR3 reads TGTGCCAGCACCTCGCTTAGACACTACGAGCAGTACTTC. Translated: CASTSLRHYEQYF.

This chain joins TRBV28 and TRBJ1-1, with D possibly matching TRBD1 (5 bases). Germline assignment: CDR1 MDHEN and CDR2 SYDVKM. The ends were cut back, 5 bases at V and 1 base at J, with 11 bases in the middle. This CDR3 spans 14 amino acids. CDR3 residues: CASSVSQGNTEAFF. The DNA of the CDR3 is TGTGCCAGCAGTGTATCTCAGGGGAACACTGAAGCTTTCTTT.

V gene TRBV11-2 combines with J gene TRBJ1-6; 7 bases map to TRBD1. Trimming at V came to 4 bases and at J to 8 bases, leaving 8 bases not matched to a gene. Germline CDR1 SGHAT, CDR2 FQNNGV. The CDR3 totals 15 residues. The CDR3 sequence: CASSSLQGKDSPLHF. The CDR3 DNA reads TGTGCCAGCAGCTCGTTACAGGGGAAAGATTCACCCCTCCACTTT.

The rearrangement joins TRBV2 to TRBJ2-2, with D unclear. This CDR3 contains 14 residues. Trimming cost V 2 bases and J 5 bases, with 9 bases left between them. Germline V CDR1 and CDR2: SNHLY, FYNNEI. The CDR3, as DNA: TGTGCCAGCAGTGAAACTCTGCAAACCGGGGAGCTGTTTTTT. Its protein product is CASSETLQTGELFF. The full variable domain, completed using reference TRBV2 and TRBJ2-2, is EPEVTQTPSHQVTQMGQEVILRCVPISNHLYFYWYRQILGQKVEFLVSFYNNEISEKSEIFDDQFSVERPDGSNFTLKIRSTKLEDSAMYFCASSETLQTGELFFGEGSRLTVL.

J is TRBJ2-7 and V is TRBV18; 8 bases are shared with TRBD1. This CDR3 has 15 amino acids. Trimming at V came to 2 bases and at J to 2 bases, leaving 5 bases not matched to a gene. Germline V gene data show CDR1 as KGHSH and CDR2 as LQKENI. CDR3 sequence: CASSPSQGAPYEQYF. The CDR3 nucleotides are TGTGCCAGCTCACCAAGCCAGGGGGCGCCCTACGAGCAGTACTTC. The full variable domain, rest sourced from reference TRBV18 and TRBJ2-7, is NAGVMQNPRHLVRRRGQEARLRCSPMKGHSHVYWYRQLPEEGLKFMVYLQKENIIDESGMPKERFSAEFPKEGPSILRIQQVVRGDSAAYFCASSPSQGAPYEQYFGPGTRLTVT.

The J gene is TRBJ1-2, the V gene TRBV7-9, with 12 bases that match TRBD1. V shed 3 bases and J 8 bases; nucleotides not matched to a gene: 7. Germline lookup yields CDR1 SEHNR and CDR2 FQNEAQ (reference sequence). The CDR3 is made up of 15 amino acids. CDR3 protein: CASSLLGQGAGGYTF. CDR3 DNA sequence: TGTGCCAGCAGCTTGCTGGGACAGGGGGCGGGGGGCTACACCTTC.

The chain recombines TRBV7-2 with TRBJ2-7; TRBD1 matches 7 bases. Per the germline V gene, CDR1 is SGHTA and CDR2 is FQGNSA. V trimming: 5 bases; J trimming: 6 bases; junction bases outside the gene matches: 4. There are 12 residues in the CDR3. The CDR3 nucleotides read TGTGCCAGCAGCCGACCAGGGGGCGAGCAGTACTTC. Amino acid sequence: CASSRPGGEQYF.

The chain links TRBV5-1 to TRBJ2-1; TRBD2 aligns across 10 bases. This CDR3 comprises 16 residues. Per germline, CDR1 SGHRS and CDR2 YFSETQ. V trimming: 1 base; J trimming: 4 bases; junction bases outside the gene matches: 5. The CDR3 DNA sequence: TGCGCCAGCAGCTTGCTAGCGGGAGCCCTTTACAATGAGCAGTTCTTC. Translation gives CASSLLAGALYNEQFF. Using reference TRBV5-1 and TRBJ2-1 for the parts outside the CDR3, the full variable domain is KAGVTQTPRYLIKTRGQQVTLSCSPISGHRSVSWYQQTPGQGLQFLFEYFSETQRNKGNFPGRFSGRQFSNSRSEMNVSTLELGDSALYLCASSLLAGALYNEQFFGPGTRLTVL.

CDR3 in DNA: TGTGCCAGTAGTAACAAGGACAGAGTGAACACTGAAGCTTTCTTT. Translated: CASSNKDRVNTEAFF. V is TRBV19 and J is TRBJ1-1, with a possible D match to TRBD1 (6 bases). The germline gives CDR1 LNHDA, CDR2 SQIVND (reference sequence). There are 15 residues in the CDR3. V lost 4 bases and J 0 bases, leaving 12 bases between the germline ends.

The V and J genes are TRBV7-9 and TRBJ1-2; no clear D gene. V was trimmed by 5 bases and J by 5 bases, leaving 21 bases between them. This CDR3 has 16 amino acids. The V gene's germline CDR1 is SEHNR and CDR2 FQNEAQ (reference sequence). In DNA, the CDR3 is TGTGCCAGCAGCCTTTTACCTGAGGAGAAACTATATGGCTACACCTTC. This translates into CASSLLPEEKLYGYTF.

The rearrangement joins TRBV2 to TRBJ2-7, with 8 bases matching TRBD1. J lost 2 bases, V lost 6 bases, and 9 bases had no gene match. Germline V gene data show CDR1 as SNHLY and CDR2 as FYNNEI. The CDR3 spans 15 residues. The CDR3 bases are TGTGCCAGCAGCCGCGACAGGGGTCGAACCTACGAGCAGTACTTC. Residues: CASSRDRGRTYEQYF.

The chain carries TRBV7-3 and TRBJ2-2, with D maybe TRBD1 (6 bases). Looked up from germline, CDR1 is SGHTA and CDR2 is FQGTGA. The CDR3 loop spans 14 amino acids. Trimming stripped 2 bases from V and 7 bases from J, with 11 bases between. This CDR3 is CASSLVQGNGELFF. The CDR3 DNA reads TGTGCCAGCAGCTTAGTACAGGGAAACGGGGAGCTGTTTTTT. The whole variable domain, remainder taken from reference TRBV7-3 and TRBJ2-2, is GAGVSQTPSNKVTEKGKYVELRCDPISGHTALYWYRQSLGQGPEFLIYFQGTGAADDSGLPNDRFFAVRPEGSVSTLKIQRTERGDSAVYLCASSLVQGNGELFFGEGSRLTVL.

CDR3 sequence (DNA): TGTGCCAGCAGCTTACCGGGGGGTATGGCCCAGTACTTC. Translating it yields CASSLPGGMAQYF. The chain recombines TRBV7-8 with TRBJ2-5, with 7 nucleotides matching TRBD2. The CDR3 consists of 13 residues. CDR1 is SGHVS, CDR2 FQNEAQ, per germline. J gave up 9 bases and V 2 bases, and 6 bases lay outside the gene matches.

This clone came up once. The V gene is TRBV27, the J gene TRBJ1-1; no clear D. Germline V CDR1 and CDR2: MNHEY, SMNVEV (reference sequence). Trimming took 6 bases from V and 4 from J, leaving 12 bases between them. The CDR3 is 13 residues long. This CDR3 reads CASRREYPTEAFF. DNA of the CDR3: TGTGCCAGCAGAAGGGAGTACCCCACTGAAGCTTTCTTT.

The genes are TRBV7-9 and TRBJ2-6, with unresolved D. Germline V gene data show CDR1 as SEHNR and CDR2 as FQNEAQ (reference sequence). Deletions cut 0 bases from V and 3 bases from J, with 3 bases between. The CDR3 runs to 14 residues. The CDR3 region is CASSLASGANVLTF. The CDR3 DNA follows: TGTGCCAGCAGCTTAGCGAGTGGGGCCAACGTCCTGACTTTC.